The entry below gives a single TCR beta chain sequence along with its context. The CDR3 consists of 17 residues. Looked up from germline, CDR1 is ENHRY and CDR2 is SYGVKD. V gave up 0 bases and J gave up 7 bases; unmatched junction bases: 15. The sample is drawn from a study of blood T cell repertoires in COVID-19. Method: immunoSEQ multiplex PCR; TCRdb's copy keeps in-frame clones and lacks some. The sample holds a few hundred thousand clones, around 90% seen once. Sequenced sample: peripheral blood. The V and J genes are TRBV10-3 and TRBJ2-7, with 7 bases identical to TRBD2. This TCR was sampled from a human donor in a cohort sampled during active COVID-19. The CDR3: CAISESGELADLGEQYF. Written as DNA, the CDR3 is TGTGCCATCAGTGAGTCGGGCGAGCTAGCGGATTTGGGGGAGCAGTACTTC.